The clone carrying this T cell receptor beta chain was recorded at least ten times. Its antigen is unknown. A lack of ophthalmopathy progression within 18 months defined stable Graves' hyperthyroidism. Trimming cost V 4 bases and J 9 bases; bases outside gene matches: 5. The CDR3 contains 14 residues. Germline-derived CDR1 and CDR2 are KGHSH and LQKENI. These data are taken from a study of T cells in Graves' hyperthyroidism and ophthalmopathy. Whole-study context: Before treatment of any kind, peripheral blood was taken at initial diagnosis. Regarding the study as a whole: Ophthalmopathy cases were set apart from stable hyperthyroidism by a 13 V-J model.

TCR beta CDR3 regions were amplified from RNA transcripts. The HTBI primer set was used in a first-round RT-PCR of the TCR CDR3. TCRdb re-called the multiplex PCR reads with MiXCR, one entry per CDR3 protein. The sample has 300,000 to 400,000 distinct CDR3 sequences; 18% are singletons. The sequence derives from a woman in her 50s with Graves' hyperthyroidism. The specimen sequenced was blood. This chain connects TRBV18 to TRBJ2-7, with TRBD2 identical over 14 bases. CDR3 DNA: TGTGCCAGCTCACTAGGACTAGCGGGAGGTCCGCAGTACTTC. Translation: CASSLGLAGGPQYF.